The entry below describes one T cell receptor beta chain. This clone was picked up one time. The antigen this receptor binds is unknown. Base quality data are lacking; no much larger clone is found one base away. Each collaborating institution followed its own protocols to collect whole blood in K2EDTA tubes. For TCRbeta analysis, collaborators shipped samples in one of three forms: frozen whole blood, isolated PBMCs, or DNA extracted from either of those sample types. TCRbeta CDR3 regions were amplified from genomic DNA using the immunoSEQ Assay, a bias-controlled multiplex PCR. The original pipeline was this. Within the assay, amplification of reference gene primers was used to estimate how many nucleated cells each sample contained. Sequence reads were collapsed and filtered to measure the absolute abundance of every unique TCRbeta CDR3 rearrangement. For each sample, productive Simpson clonality was calculated as the square root of Simpson's diversity index over productive rearrangements. The source is immuneACCESS, and TCRdb retained only in-frame sequences with V and J called. Part of the clones is not carried over; for the studies checked, unresolved V genes explain less than half of this, and the remainder is unexplained. The DNA gave D and trimming, while V, J and clone size come from that table. A total of approximately 260,000 clones appear in this sample, about 81% of them only once. Of the sample, approximately 13% is held by the ten largest clones.

The data derive from a study of blood T cell repertoires in COVID-19 (TCRdb year 2020). Turning to the overall study: Samples from collaborators originated in the United States, Italy and Spain and spanned both the acute and convalescent phases of COVID-19. A de-identified subject ID, COVID-19 status, age in years and sex were almost always included in the sample metadata. Deeply sampled blood TCRbeta repertoires from subjects exposed to, actively infected with, or recovered from COVID-19 were included in the dataset. The material from the prospective study consisted of cDNA or gDNA derived from T cells, B-cell-depleted T cells, or PBMCs. A freely available public database, intended as a resource for researchers studying the immune response to SARS-CoV-2, is where the repertoires were released. Samples came from the ongoing ImmuneRACE study (first 160 participants) plus 1,254 subjects from 6 global collaborators. Where HLA class I and class II types were available, the types were taken from metadata supplied by the sample provider, not from assay-based typing. The full study reports these points: The amount of clinical and demographic metadata varied by source and participant and was provided uncurated.

The CDR3 starts with the cysteine, ends with the phenylalanine, and has 18 residues. Only the CDR3 DNA is retained, 54 bases long and in frame from the first base. CDR1 is given as SGHNT and CDR2 as YENEEA, both from the germline V gene. Trimmed from V: 5 bases; trimmed from J: 2 bases; junction bases lacking a gene match: 18. Sequenced: peripheral blood. This receptor was taken from a woman aged 60 to 75 with active or convalescent COVID-19. The chain is encoded by TRBV11-3 joined to TRBJ2-7; 7 middle bases align to TRBD1. This receptor has the CDR3 CASSPTGQVLVGAYEQYF. In nucleotide form, the sequence is TGTGCCAGCAGCCCCACCGGACAGGTTCTTGTTGGTGCCTACGAGCAGTACTTC.